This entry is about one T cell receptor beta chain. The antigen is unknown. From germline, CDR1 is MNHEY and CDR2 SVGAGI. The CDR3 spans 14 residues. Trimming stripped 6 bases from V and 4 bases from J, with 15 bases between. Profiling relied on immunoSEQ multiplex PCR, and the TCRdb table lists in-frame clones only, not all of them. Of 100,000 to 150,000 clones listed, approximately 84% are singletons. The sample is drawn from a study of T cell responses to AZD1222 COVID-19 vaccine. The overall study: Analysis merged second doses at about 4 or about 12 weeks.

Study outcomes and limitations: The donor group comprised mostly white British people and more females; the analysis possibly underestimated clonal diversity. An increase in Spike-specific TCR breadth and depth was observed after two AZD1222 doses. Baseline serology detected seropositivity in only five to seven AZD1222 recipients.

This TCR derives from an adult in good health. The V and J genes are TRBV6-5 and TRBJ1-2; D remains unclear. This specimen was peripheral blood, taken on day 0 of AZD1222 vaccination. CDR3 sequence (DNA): TGTGCCAGCAGAGTGACTCAGAAACTCTATGGCTACACCTTC. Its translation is CASRVTQKLYGYTF.